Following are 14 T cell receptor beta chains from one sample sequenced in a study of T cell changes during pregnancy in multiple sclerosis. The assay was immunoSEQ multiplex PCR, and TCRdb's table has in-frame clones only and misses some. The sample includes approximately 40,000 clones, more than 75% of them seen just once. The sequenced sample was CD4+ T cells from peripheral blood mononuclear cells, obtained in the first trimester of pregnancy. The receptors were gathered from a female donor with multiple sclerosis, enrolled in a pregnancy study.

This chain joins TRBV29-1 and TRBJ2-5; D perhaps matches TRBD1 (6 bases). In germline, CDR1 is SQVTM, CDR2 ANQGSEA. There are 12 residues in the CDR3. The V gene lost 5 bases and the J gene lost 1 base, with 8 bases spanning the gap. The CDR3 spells CSVRQAQETQYF. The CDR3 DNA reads TGCAGCGTTAGACAGGCCCAAGAGACCCAGTACTTC.

The CDR3 loop is CASSESRGTGQETQYF. DNA of the CDR3: TGCGCCAGCAGTGAGTCGAGGGGGACAGGGCAAGAGACCCAGTACTTC. This rearrangement joins TRBV10-2 to TRBJ2-5; TRBD1 aligns across 9 bases. Germline V gene sequence: CDR1 WSHSY, CDR2 SAAADI. The CDR3 spans 16 residues. Unmatched junction bases numbered 4, after V lost 0 bases and J lost 2 bases.

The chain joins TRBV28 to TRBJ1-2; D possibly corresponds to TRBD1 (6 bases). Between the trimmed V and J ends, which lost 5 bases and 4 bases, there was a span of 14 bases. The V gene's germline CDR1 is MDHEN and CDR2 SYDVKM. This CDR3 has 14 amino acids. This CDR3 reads CASSQPGHPYGYTF. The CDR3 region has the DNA TGTGCCAGCAGTCAACCGGGACACCCCTATGGCTACACCTTC.

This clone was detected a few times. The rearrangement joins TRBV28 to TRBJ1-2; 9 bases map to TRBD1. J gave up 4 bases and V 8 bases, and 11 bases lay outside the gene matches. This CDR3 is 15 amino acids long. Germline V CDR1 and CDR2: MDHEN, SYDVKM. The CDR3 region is CASRDREGSSYGYTF. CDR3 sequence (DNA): TGTGCCAGCCGGGACAGGGAAGGTAGTAGCTATGGCTACACCTTC.

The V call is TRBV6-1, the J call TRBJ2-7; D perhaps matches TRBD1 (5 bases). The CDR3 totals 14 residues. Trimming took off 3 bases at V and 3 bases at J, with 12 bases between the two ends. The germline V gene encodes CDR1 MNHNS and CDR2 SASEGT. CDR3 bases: TGTGCCAGCAGTGAGGTTGGGGCGCACTACGAGCAGTACTTC. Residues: CASSEVGAHYEQYF.

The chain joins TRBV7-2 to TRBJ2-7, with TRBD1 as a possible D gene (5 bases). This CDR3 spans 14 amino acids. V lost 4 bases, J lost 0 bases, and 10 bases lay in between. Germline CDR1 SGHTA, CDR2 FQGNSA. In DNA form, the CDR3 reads TGTGCCAGCAGCTACCACAGGCGCTCCTACGAGCAGTACTTC. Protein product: CASSYHRRSYEQYF.

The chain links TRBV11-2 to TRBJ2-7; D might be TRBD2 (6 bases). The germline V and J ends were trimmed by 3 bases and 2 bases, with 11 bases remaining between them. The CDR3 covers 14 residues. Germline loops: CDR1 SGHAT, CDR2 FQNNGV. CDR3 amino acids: CASSLSGPTYEQYF. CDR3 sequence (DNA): TGTGCCAGCAGCTTGAGCGGGCCTACCTACGAGCAGTACTTC.

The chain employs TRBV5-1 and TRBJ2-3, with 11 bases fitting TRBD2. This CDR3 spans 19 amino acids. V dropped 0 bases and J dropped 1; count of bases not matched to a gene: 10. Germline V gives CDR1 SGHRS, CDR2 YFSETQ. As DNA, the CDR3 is TGCGCCAGCAGCTTGGAAGTAGCGGGAGGGATACCTGGCACAGATACGCAGTATTTT. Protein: CASSLEVAGGIPGTDTQYF. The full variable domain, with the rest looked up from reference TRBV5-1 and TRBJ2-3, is KAGVTQTPRYLIKTRGQQVTLSCSPISGHRSVSWYQQTPGQGLQFLFEYFSETQRNKGNFPGRFSGRQFSNSRSEMNVSTLELGDSALYLCASSLEVAGGIPGTDTQYFGPGTRLTVL.

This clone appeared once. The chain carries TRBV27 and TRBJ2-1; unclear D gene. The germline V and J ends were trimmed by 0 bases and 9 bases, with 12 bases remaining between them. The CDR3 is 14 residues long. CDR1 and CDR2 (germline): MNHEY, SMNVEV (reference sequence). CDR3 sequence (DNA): TGTGCCAGCAGTTTATCCTCCGACTTCATTGAGCAGTTCTTC. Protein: CASSLSSDFIEQFF.

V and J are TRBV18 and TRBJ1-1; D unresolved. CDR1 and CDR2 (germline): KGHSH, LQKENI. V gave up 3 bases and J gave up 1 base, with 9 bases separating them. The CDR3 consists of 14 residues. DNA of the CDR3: TGTGCCAGCTCACCGGGCGCAGGGAACACTGAAGCTTTCTTT. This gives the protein CASSPGAGNTEAFF. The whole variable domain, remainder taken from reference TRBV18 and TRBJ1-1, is NAGVMQNPRHLVRRRGQEARLRCSPMKGHSHVYWYRQLPEEGLKFMVYLQKENIIDESGMPKERFSAEFPKEGPSILRIQQVVRGDSAAYFCASSPGAGNTEAFFGQGTRLTVV.

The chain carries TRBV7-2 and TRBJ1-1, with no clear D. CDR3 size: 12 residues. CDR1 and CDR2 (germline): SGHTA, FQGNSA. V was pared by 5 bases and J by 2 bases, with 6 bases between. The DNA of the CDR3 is TGTGCCAGCAGCATTATAAACACTGAAGCTTTCTTT. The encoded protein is CASSIINTEAFF.

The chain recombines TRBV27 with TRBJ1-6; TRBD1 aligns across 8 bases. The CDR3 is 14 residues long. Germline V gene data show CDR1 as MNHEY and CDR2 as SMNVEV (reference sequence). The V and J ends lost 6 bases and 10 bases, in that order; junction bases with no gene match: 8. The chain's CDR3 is CASRLPGQESPLHF. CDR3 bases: TGTGCCAGCAGGCTGCCGGGACAGGAATCACCCCTCCACTTT.

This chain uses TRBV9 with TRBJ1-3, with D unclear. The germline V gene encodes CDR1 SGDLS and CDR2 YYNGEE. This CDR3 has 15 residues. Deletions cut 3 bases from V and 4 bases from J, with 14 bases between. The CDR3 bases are TGTGCCAGCAGCGACGCCCGGTCGGGAGGAAACACCATATATTTT. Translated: CASSDARSGGNTIYF.

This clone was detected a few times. CDR3 loop: CASSPQEGAGYGYTF. The CDR3, as DNA: TGTGCCAGCAGCCCCCAAGAGGGGGCGGGCTATGGCTACACCTTC. The chain has TRBV6-1 and TRBJ1-2; 7 bases match TRBD1. The V and J ends lost 6 bases and 4 bases, in that order; junction bases with no gene match: 11. The CDR3 length is 15 residues. Germline V lookup: CDR1 MNHNS, CDR2 SASEGT.